This TCR beta chain appears in the sequencing data of a study of blood T cell repertoires in COVID-19. The trim removed 4 bases at V and 0 bases at J, leaving 11 bases unmatched. CDR3 size: 17 residues. CDR1 is SGDLS, CDR2 YYNGEE, per germline. Participants came from about 23 US areas, aged roughly 18 to 90 years. Assay: immunoSEQ multiplex PCR; the TCRdb copy retains only in-frame clones and omits some. The data contain nearly 250,000 clones, 75% to 85% of them singletons. The receptor comes from a woman aged 45 to 65 with acute COVID-19. Material for sequencing was PBMCs or T cells enriched from blood (not recorded which). J is TRBJ2-3 and V is TRBV9; TRBD2 matches 7 bases. Written as DNA, the CDR3 is TGTGCCAGCAGCCATCCCCGCCTAGCGGTTAGCACAGATACGCAGTATTTT. Its translation: CASSHPRLAVSTDTQYF.